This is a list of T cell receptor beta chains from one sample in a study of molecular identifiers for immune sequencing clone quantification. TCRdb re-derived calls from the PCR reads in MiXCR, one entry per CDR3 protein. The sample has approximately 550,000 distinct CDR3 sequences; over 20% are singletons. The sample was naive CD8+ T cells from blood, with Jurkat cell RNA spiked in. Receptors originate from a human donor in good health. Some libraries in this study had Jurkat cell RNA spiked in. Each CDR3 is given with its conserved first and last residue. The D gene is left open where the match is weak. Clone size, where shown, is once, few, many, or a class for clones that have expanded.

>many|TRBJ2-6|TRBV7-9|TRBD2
CASSPGGTGANVLTF
TGTGCCAGCAGCCCCGGGGGGACTGGGGCCAACGTCCTGACTTTC
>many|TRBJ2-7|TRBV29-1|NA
CSVGGHEQYF
TGCAGCGTTGGGGGTCACGAGCAGTACTTC
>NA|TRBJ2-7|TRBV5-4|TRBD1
CASAFWGQSAYEQYF
TGTGCCAGCGCTTTTTGGGGACAGAGTGCCTACGAGCAGTACTTC
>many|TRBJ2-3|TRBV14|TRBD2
CASSLGDYTDTQYF
TGTGCCAGCAGCCTAGGGGACTACACAGATACGCAGTATTTT
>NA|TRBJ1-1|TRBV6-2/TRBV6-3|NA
CASRQGLRQSWTEAFF
TGTGCCAGCAGACAGGGACTTCGACAGAGTTGGACTGAAGCTTTCTTT
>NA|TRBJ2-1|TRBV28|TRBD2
CASSLVSGSSGLDNEQFF
TGTGCCAGCAGTTTGGTCTCCGGCTCTAGCGGGTTAGACAATGAGCAGTTCTTC
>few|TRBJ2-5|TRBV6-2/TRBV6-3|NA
CASSSGEGQETQYF
TGTGCCAGCAGTTCGGGCGAGGGCCAAGAGACCCAGTACTTC
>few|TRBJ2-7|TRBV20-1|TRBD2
CSARDEASGLYEQYF
TGCAGTGCTAGAGATGAGGCTAGCGGTCTCTACGAGCAGTACTTC
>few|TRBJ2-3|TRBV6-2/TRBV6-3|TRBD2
CASSYWEGVTDTQYF
TGTGCCAGCAGTTACTGGGAGGGCGTCACAGATACGCAGTATTTT
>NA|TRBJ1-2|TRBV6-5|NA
CASSYSQLHQNGYTF
TGTGCCAGCAGTTACTCGCAGCTCCACCAGAATGGCTACACCTTC
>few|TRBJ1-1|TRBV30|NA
CAWSPGGMGGLFTEAFF
TGTGCCTGGAGTCCCGGGGGCATGGGCGGACTGTTCACTGAAGCTTTCTTT
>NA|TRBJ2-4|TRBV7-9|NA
CASSLDFEGMDKNIQYF
TGTGCCAGCAGCTTGGATTTTGAGGGTATGGACAAAAACATTCAGTACTTC
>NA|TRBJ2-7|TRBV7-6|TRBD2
CASSLLAGGGTYEQYF
TGTGCCAGCAGCCTCTTAGCGGGAGGGGGGACCTACGAGCAGTACTTC
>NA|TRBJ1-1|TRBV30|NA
CAWSETGDTKAFF
TGTGCCTGGAGTGAGACAGGCGACACTAAAGCTTTCTTT
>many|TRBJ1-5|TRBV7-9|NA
CASSSVGPQHF
TGTGCCAGCAGCTCAGTAGGGCCCCAGCATTTT
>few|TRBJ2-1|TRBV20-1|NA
CSALRLVNEQFF
TGCAGTGCTCTTAGACTAGTTAATGAGCAGTTCTTC
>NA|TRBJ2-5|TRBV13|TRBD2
CASSSRLGLAGGQETQYF
TGTGCCAGCAGCTCCCGACTGGGACTAGCGGGGGGTCAAGAGACCCAGTACTTC
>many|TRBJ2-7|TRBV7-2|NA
CASSEVGGPSYEQYF
TGTGCCAGCAGCGAAGTCGGGGGGCCTAGCTACGAGCAGTACTTC
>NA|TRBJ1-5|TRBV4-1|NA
CASSQVSGNQPQHF
TGCGCCAGCAGCCAAGTTTCAGGGAATCAGCCCCAGCATTTT
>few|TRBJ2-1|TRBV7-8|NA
CASSTQGSSYNEQFF
TGTGCCAGCAGCACCCAGGGGTCCAGCTACAATGAGCAGTTCTTC
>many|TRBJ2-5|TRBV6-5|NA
CASSYQTGQETQYF
TGTGCCAGCAGTTACCAGACAGGACAAGAGACCCAGTACTTC
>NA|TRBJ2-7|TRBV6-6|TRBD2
CASRELANEQYF
TGTGCCAGCAGGGAACTAGCGAACGAGCAGTACTTC
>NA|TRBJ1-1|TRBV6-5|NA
CASSEVQRYTEAFF
TGTGCCAGCAGCGAGGTCCAGAGGTACACTGAAGCTTTCTTT
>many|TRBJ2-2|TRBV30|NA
CAWSSTDTGELFF
TGTGCCTGGAGTTCAACGGATACCGGGGAGCTGTTTTTT
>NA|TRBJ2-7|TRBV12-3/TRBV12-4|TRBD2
CASSSSPGTSYEQYF
TGTGCCAGCAGTTCCAGTCCCGGGACTAGCTACGAGCAGTACTTC
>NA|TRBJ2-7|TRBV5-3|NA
CASSVRQNSYEQYF
TGTGCCAGCAGCGTCCGACAGAACTCCTACGAGCAGTACTTC
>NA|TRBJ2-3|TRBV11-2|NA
CASATWEESADTQYF
TGTGCCAGCGCGACGTGGGAGGAGTCCGCAGATACGCAGTATTTT
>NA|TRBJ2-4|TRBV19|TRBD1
CASDNGQGRAKNIQYF
TGTGCCAGTGACAACGGACAGGGTAGGGCGAAAAACATTCAGTACTTC
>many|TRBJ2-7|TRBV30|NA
CAWSRLASYEQYF
TGTGCCTGGAGCAGGCTCGCCTCCTACGAGCAGTACTTC
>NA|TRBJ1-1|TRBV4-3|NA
CASSQVGVWGTEAFF
TGCGCCAGCAGCCAAGTGGGTGTGTGGGGAACAGAAGCTTTCTTT
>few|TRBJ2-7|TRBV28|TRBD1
CASRTRPGQGSYEQYF
TGTGCCAGCAGAACTAGACCGGGACAGGGCTCCTACGAGCAGTACTTC
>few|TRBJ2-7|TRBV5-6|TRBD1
CASSLGTGDTYEQYF
TGTGCCAGCAGCTTAGGGACAGGGGATACCTACGAGCAGTACTTC
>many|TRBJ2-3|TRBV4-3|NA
CASSQETGNVQTQYF
TGCGCCAGCAGCCAAGAAACAGGGAATGTTCAAACGCAGTATTTT
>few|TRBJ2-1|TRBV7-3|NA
CASSWAGANEQFF
TGTGCCAGCAGCTGGGCAGGGGCAAATGAGCAGTTCTTC
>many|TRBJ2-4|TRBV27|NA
CASSPTPPGVVQYF
TGTGCCAGCAGTCCCACCCCCCCCGGGGTAGTTCAGTACTTC
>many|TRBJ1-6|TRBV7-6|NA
CASSLGGVGSYNSPLHF
TGTGCCAGCAGCTTAGGAGGGGTAGGCTCCTATAATTCACCCCTCCACTTT
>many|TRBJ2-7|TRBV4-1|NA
CASSQAQAYEQYF
TGCGCCAGCAGCCAAGCCCAGGCCTACGAGCAGTACTTC
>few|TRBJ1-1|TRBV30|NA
CAWNTGLNTEAFF
TGTGCCTGGAACACAGGGTTGAACACTGAAGCTTTCTTT
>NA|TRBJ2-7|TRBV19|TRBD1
CASSIGEGQGTYEQYF
TGTGCCAGTAGTATAGGTGAAGGACAGGGGACCTACGAGCAGTACTTC
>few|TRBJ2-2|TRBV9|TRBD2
CASSPSGTSGAGELFF
TGTGCCAGCAGCCCATCCGGGACTAGCGGCGCCGGGGAGCTGTTTTTT
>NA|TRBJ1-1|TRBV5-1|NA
CASSLASGRRVTEAFF
TGCGCCAGCAGCTTGGCCTCAGGAAGACGGGTCACTGAAGCTTTCTTT
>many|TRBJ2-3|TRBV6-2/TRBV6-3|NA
CASTNPVGQVTDTQYF
TGTGCCAGCACGAACCCCGTCGGACAAGTCACAGATACGCAGTATTTT
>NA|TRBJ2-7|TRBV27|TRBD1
CASRDRGSHEQYF
TGTGCCAGCAGAGACAGGGGATCCCACGAGCAGTACTTC
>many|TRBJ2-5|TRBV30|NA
CAWSQPEETQYF
TGTGCCTGGAGTCAGCCCGAAGAGACCCAGTACTTC
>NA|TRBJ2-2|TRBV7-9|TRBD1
CASSKLQGAAGELFF
TGTGCCAGCAGCAAGTTACAGGGGGCCGCCGGGGAGCTGTTTTTT
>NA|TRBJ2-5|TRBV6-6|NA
CASSHGPVQETQYF
TGTGCCAGCAGTCACGGACCAGTCCAAGAGACCCAGTACTTC
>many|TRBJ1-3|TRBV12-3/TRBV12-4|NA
CASSYHPPLIPSGNTIYF
TGTGCCAGCAGTTATCATCCTCCGTTGATACCCTCTGGAAACACCATATATTTT
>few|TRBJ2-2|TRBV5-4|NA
CASRPEDGPGELFF
TGTGCCAGCAGGCCTGAGGATGGGCCCGGGGAGCTGTTTTTT
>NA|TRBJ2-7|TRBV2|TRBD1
CASRSRDSNWYDEQYF
TGTGCCTCAAGGTCTCGGGACAGCAATTGGTACGACGAGCAGTACTTC
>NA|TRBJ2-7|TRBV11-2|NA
CASKGEWNFYEQYF
TGTGCCAGCAAGGGGGAGTGGAACTTTTACGAGCAGTACTTC
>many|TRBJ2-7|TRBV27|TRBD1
CASSFQGAYEQYF
TGTGCCAGCAGTTTTCAGGGGGCCTACGAGCAGTACTTC
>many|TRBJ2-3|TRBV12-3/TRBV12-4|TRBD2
CASSSTIAGGPRDTQYF
TGTGCCAGCAGTTCCACTATAGCGGGGGGGCCAAGAGATACGCAGTATTTT
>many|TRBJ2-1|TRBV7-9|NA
CASMEDSSYNEQFF
TGTGCCAGCATGGAGGACAGCTCCTACAATGAGCAGTTCTTC